Included here is one T cell receptor (beta chain) sequence, with context. Germline V gives CDR1 SQVTM, CDR2 ANQGSEA. Trimming removed 4 bases from V and 10 bases from J, with 14 bases in between. The CDR3 is made up of 12 amino acids. The data belong to a study of somatic mutations in cytotoxic T cells in rheumatoid arthritis. Method: immunoSEQ multiplex PCR; TCRdb's copy keeps in-frame clones and lacks some. This table holds roughly 13,000 clones, around 80% found once. The chain couples TRBV29-1 to TRBJ2-1; maybe TRBD2 (5 bases). The sequenced material came from CD8+ T cells sorted from blood. This receptor was identified in an adult with rheumatoid arthritis. The CDR3 DNA reads as TGCAGCGTTGTCGGGGATCACCCGGAGCAGTTCTTC. This encodes CSVVGDHPEQFF.